This T cell receptor beta chain was found in a study of cytomegalovirus exposure and HLA in healthy donors. Broader study findings: Analyses of presence/absence relied on an assumption of roughly uniform sequencing depth across donors. Most likely, a cluster of highly shared sequence variants arose as a sequencing artifact. Earlier analysis yielded a pattern in which most TCR beta V segments were productive about 87% or about 30% of the time.

The study ran its PCR with 60 Vbeta and 13 Jbeta primers. Method: immunoSEQ multiplex PCR; TCRdb's copy keeps in-frame clones and lacks some. The repertoire holds about 130,000 clones, with 83% as singletons. This clone was counted a few times. Its matching antigen is unknown. Germline and junction disagree at one end, which may indicate a read error. The material sequenced was PBMCs. The sequence derives from a man aged 40-50 years in good health and CMV-seronegative.

CDR3 coding DNA: TGTGCTAGCAGCCCCGTTTACACCGGGGAGCTGTTTTTT. Its protein product is CASSPVYTGELFF. The chain has TRBV7-7 and TRBJ2-2; no definite D call. This CDR3 contains 13 residues. CDR1 and CDR2 from the germline V gene are SSHAT and FNYEAQ (reference sequence). The whole variable domain, filled in from reference TRBV7-7 and TRBJ2-2, reads GAGVSQSPRYKVTKRGQDVTLRCDPISSHATLYWYQQALGQGPEFLTYFNYEAQPDKSGLPSDRFSAERPEGSISTLTIQRTEQRDSAMYRCASSPVYTGELFFGEGSRLTVL.